This record covers a single T cell receptor beta chain. The target antigen is unknown. Repertoires were generated with immunoSEQ multiplex PCR, while TCRdb's copy carries only in-frame clones and drops some. The data contain around 120,000 clones, approximately 85% of them singletons. The sample is drawn from a study of T cell responses to AZD1222 COVID-19 vaccine. CDR3 size: 14 residues. The germline gives CDR1 KGHDR, CDR2 SFDVKD. The ends were cut back, 7 bases at V and 0 bases at J, with 8 bases in the middle. General study results and limits: An increase in Spike-specific TCR breadth and depth was observed after two AZD1222 doses. It should be noted that donors were predominantly white British and more often female, and clonal diversity was possibly underestimated. The peak T cell response came first, and repertoires were sampled only after it.

The chain employs TRBV24-1 and TRBJ2-2; D remains unclear. This sequence originates from an adult in good health. This material consisted of peripheral blood, taken on day 0 of MenACWY control vaccination. The CDR3: CATSSITNTGELFF. CDR3 DNA: TGTGCCACCAGCTCAATTACGAACACCGGGGAGCTGTTTTTT.